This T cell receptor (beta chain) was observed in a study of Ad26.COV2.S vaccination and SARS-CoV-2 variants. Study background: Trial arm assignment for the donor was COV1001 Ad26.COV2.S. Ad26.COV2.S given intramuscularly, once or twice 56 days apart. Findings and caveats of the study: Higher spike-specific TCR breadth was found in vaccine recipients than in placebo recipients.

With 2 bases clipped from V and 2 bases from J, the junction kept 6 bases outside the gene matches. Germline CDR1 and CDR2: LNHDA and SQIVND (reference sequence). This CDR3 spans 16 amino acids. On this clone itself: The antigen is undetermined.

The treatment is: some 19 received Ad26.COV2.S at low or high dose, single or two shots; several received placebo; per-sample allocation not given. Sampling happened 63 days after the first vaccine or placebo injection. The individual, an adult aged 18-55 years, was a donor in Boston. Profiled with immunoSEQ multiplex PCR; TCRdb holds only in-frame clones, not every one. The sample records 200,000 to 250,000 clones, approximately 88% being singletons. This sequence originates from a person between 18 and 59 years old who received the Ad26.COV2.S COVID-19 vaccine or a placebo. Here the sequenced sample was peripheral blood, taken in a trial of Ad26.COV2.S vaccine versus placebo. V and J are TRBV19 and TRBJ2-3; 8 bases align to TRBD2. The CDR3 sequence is CASSISSGGTTDTQYF. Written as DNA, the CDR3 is TGTGCCAGTAGTATATCGAGCGGGGGTACCACAGATACGCAGTATTTT.